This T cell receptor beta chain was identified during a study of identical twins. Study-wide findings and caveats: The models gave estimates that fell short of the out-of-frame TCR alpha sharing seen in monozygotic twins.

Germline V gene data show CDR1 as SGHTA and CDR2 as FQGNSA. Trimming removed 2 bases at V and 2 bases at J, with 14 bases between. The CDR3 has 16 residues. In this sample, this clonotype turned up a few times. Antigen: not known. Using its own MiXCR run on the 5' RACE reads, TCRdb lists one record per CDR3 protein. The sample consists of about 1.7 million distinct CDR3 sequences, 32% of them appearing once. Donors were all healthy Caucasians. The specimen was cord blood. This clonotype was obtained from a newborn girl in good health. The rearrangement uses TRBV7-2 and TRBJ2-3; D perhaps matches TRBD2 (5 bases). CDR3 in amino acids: CASSLTPSQITDTQYF. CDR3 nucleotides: TGTGCCAGCAGCTTAACTCCTAGCCAAATCACAGATACGCAGTATTTT.